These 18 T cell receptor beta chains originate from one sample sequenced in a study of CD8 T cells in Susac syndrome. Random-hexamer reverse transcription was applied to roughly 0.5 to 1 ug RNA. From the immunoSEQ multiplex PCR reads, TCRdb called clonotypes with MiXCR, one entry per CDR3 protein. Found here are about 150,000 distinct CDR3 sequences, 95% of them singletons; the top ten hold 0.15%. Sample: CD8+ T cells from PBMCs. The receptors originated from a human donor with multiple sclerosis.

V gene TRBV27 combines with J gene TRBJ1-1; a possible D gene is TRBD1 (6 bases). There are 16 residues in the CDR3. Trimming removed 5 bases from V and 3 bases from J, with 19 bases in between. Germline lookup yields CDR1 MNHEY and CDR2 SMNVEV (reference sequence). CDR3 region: CASSMRGLGWDTEAFF. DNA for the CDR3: TGTGCCAGCAGTATGAGGGGGTTAGGCTGGGACACTGAAGCTTTCTTT.

CDR3 amino acids: CASSLKGPYEQYF. In DNA, the CDR3 is TGTGCCAGCAGTTTAAAGGGGCCCTACGAGCAGTACTTC. The chain is built from TRBV27 and TRBJ2-7, with D possibly TRBD1 on 5 matching bases. The CDR3 contains 13 residues. The germline V gene has CDR1 MNHEY and CDR2 SMNVEV (reference sequence). V was trimmed by 2 bases and J by 2 bases, leaving 7 bases between them.

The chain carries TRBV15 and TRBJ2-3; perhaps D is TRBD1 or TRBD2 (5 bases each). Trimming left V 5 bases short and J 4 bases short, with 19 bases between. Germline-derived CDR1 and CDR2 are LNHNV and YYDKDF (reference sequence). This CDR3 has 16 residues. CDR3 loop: CATSVRDPTSADTQYF. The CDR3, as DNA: TGTGCCACCAGCGTCCGGGACCCTACAAGCGCAGATACGCAGTATTTT.

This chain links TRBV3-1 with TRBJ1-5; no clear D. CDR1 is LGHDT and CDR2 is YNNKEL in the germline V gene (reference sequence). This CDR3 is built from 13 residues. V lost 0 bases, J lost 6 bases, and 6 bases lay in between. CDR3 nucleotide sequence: TGTGCCAGCAGCCAAGAAAGGTTTCAGCCCCAGCATTTT. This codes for CASSQERFQPQHF.

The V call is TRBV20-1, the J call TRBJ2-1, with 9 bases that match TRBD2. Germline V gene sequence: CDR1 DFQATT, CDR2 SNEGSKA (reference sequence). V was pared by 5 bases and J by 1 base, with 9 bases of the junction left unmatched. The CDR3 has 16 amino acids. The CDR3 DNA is TGCAGTGCTGGGGCGGGGGGGCCTTTATCCTACAATGAGCAGTTCTTC. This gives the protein CSAGAGGPLSYNEQFF.

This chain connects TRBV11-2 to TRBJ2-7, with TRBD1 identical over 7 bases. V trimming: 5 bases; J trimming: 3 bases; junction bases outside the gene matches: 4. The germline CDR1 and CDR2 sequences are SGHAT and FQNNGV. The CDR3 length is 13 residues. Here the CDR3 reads CASSAGQDYEQYF. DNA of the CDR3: TGTGCCAGCAGCGCCGGACAGGACTACGAGCAGTACTTC. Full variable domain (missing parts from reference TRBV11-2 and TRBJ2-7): EAGVAQSPRYKIIEKRQSVAFWCNPISGHATLYWYQQILGQGPKLLIQFQNNGVVDDSQLPKDRFSAERLKGVDSTLKIQPAKLEDSAVYLCASSAGQDYEQYFGPGTRLTVT.

CDR3 protein: CAWALGGQFF. The CDR3 bases are TGTGCCTGGGCCTTGGGGGGGCAGTTCTTC. The gene calls are TRBV30 and TRBJ2-1; possibly TRBD2 for D (6 bases). Germline V CDR1 and CDR2: GTSNPN, SVGIG (reference sequence). CDR3 length: 10 amino acids. Trimming left V 5 bases short and J 12 bases short, with 11 bases between.

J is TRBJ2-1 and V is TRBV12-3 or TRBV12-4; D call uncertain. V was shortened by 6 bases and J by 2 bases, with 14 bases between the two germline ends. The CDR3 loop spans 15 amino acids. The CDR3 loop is CASSPEGPTYNEQFF. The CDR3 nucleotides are TGTGCCAGCAGCCCCGAAGGGCCCACCTACAATGAGCAGTTCTTC.

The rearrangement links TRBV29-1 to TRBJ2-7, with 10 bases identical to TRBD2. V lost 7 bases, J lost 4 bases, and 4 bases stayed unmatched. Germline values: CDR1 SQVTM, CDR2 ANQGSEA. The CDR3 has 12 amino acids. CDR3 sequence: CSGTSGPYEQYF. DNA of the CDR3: TGCAGCGGGACTAGCGGCCCGTACGAGCAGTACTTC.

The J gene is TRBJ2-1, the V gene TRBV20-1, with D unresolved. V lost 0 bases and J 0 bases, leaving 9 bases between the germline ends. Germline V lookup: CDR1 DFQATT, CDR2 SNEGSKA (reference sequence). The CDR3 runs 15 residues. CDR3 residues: CSARERRSSYNEQFF. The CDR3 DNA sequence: TGCAGTGCTAGAGAACGGCGGAGCTCCTACAATGAGCAGTTCTTC.

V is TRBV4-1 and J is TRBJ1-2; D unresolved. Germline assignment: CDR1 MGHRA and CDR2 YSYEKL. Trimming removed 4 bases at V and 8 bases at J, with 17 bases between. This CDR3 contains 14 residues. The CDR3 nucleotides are TGCGCCAGCAGCCCCCTGGACGAGGGATGGGGCTACACCTTC. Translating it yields CASSPLDEGWGYTF.

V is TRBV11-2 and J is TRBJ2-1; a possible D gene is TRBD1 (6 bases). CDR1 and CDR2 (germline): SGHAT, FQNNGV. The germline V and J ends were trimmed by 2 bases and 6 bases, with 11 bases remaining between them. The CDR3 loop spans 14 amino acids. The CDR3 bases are TGTGCCAGCAGCTTACAGGGGTTTAGCAATGAGCAGTTCTTC. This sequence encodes CASSLQGFSNEQFF.

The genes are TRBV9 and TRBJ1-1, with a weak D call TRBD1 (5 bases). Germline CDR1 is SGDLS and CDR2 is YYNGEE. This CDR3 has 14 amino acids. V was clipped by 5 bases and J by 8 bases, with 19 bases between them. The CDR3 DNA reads TGTGCCAGCAGGGTGGGGGACGCTCCCCTGGAAGCTTTCTTT. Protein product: CASRVGDAPLEAFF.

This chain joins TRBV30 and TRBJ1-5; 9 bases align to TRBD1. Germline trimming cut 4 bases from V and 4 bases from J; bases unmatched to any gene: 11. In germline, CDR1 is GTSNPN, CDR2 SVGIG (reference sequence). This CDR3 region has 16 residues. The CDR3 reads CAWIGEPGQGNQPQHF. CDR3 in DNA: TGTGCCTGGATAGGAGAACCGGGACAGGGTAATCAGCCCCAGCATTTT.

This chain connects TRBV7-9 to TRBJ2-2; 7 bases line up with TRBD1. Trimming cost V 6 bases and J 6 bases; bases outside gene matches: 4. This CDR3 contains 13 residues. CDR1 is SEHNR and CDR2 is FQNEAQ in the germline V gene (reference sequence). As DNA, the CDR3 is TGTGCCAGCAGATCCACAGGGGCCGGGGAGCTGTTTTTT. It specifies CASRSTGAGELFF.

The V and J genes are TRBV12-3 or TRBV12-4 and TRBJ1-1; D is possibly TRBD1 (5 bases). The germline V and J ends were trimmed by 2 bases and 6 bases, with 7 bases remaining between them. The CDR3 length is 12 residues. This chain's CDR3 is CASSLTGAEAFF. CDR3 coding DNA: TGTGCCAGCAGTTTAACGGGGGCTGAAGCTTTCTTT.

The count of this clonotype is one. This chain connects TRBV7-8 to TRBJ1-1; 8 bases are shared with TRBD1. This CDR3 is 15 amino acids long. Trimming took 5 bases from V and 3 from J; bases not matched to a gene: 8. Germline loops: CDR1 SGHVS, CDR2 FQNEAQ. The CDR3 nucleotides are TGTGCCAGCAGCACCGGACAGGGCGGGCACACTGAAGCTTTCTTT. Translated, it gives CASSTGQGGHTEAFF.

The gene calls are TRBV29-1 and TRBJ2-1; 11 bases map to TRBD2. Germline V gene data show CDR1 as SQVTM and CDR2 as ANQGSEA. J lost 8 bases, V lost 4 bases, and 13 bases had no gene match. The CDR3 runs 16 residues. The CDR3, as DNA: TGCAGCGTTGGGGGGCCGACTAGCGGGGTCAGCTATGAGCAGTTCTTC. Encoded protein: CSVGGPTSGVSYEQFF.